The 7 T cell receptor beta chains below all came from one sample that was sequenced in a study of OX40 agonist ivuxolimab in advanced cancers. Repertoires were generated with immunoSEQ multiplex PCR, while TCRdb's copy carries only in-frame clones and drops some. The sample contains under 15,000 clones, around 86% of which appear only once. The starting material was CD4+ or CD8+ T cells sorted from blood, obtained in a trial of the OX40 agonist ivuxolimab. These receptor sequences come from an adult with an advanced solid tumor such as melanoma, head and neck, liver or kidney cancer.

This chain links TRBV7-9 with TRBJ2-7; D possibly corresponds to TRBD1 (6 bases). Germline CDR1 reads SEHNR; CDR2 reads FQNEAQ (reference sequence). The CDR3 is 15 amino acids. Trimming pared 5 bases from V and 7 bases from J, leaving 21 bases between. CDR3 residues: CASSHQSQGQKEQYF. The CDR3 coding sequence is TGTGCCAGCAGCCACCAATCCCAAGGACAGAAGGAGCAGTACTTC.

A remark on this clone: The junction and the germline gene differ at one end; a read error may be behind it. The chain carries TRBV29-1 and TRBJ2-1; D uncertain. Germline V gene lookup returns CDR1 SQVTM and CDR2 ANQGSEA. The CDR3 spans 18 residues. This CDR3 is CSVEIRITPDGSYNKQFF. In DNA form, the CDR3 reads TGCAGCGTTGAGATAAGAATAACTCCAGACGGGTCCTACAATAAGCAGTTCTTC.

This rearrangement joins TRBV6-5 to TRBJ2-7; D remains unclear. The germline V gene encodes CDR1 MNHEY and CDR2 SVGAGI. The CDR3 extends over 13 amino acids. Trimming shortened V by 0 bases and J by 3 bases, and 6 bases separated the two germline ends. The CDR3 protein is CASSYSNSYEQYF. In DNA form, the CDR3 reads TGTGCCAGCAGTTACTCGAACAGCTACGAGCAGTACTTC.

The DNA for the CDR3 is TGTGCCAGTACTACCGGGGCAGGGCACACTGAAGCTTTCTTT. This codes for CASTTGAGHTEAFF. This chain uses TRBV19 with TRBJ1-1, with D maybe TRBD1 (5 bases). Germline values: CDR1 LNHDA, CDR2 SQIVND (reference sequence). The ends were cut back, 7 bases at V and 3 bases at J, with 15 bases in the middle. The CDR3 totals 14 residues.

CDR3 bases: TGTGCCAGCAGTTTTGGGCAGATTGGGGAACTGTTTTTT. Its translation is CASSFGQIGELFF. The chain uses TRBV28 and TRBJ1-4; D not resolved. The CDR3 has 13 amino acids. V lost 3 bases, J lost 12 bases, and 14 bases lay in between. From germline, CDR1 is MDHEN and CDR2 SYDVKM.

This clone occurred a few times. The chain is built from TRBV7-9 and TRBJ1-1; D ambiguous. The CDR3 is 9 amino acids. Trimming pared 8 bases from V and 10 bases from J, leaving 8 bases between. Germline CDR1 reads SEHNR; CDR2 reads FQNEAQ (reference sequence). CDR3 coding DNA: TGTGCCAGCCCCCCACCAGCTTTCTTT. Its protein is CASPPPAFF. The entire variable domain, with the rest obtained from reference TRBV7-9 and TRBJ1-1, is as follows: DTGVSQNPRHKITKRGQNVTFRCDPISEHNRLYWYRQTLGQGPEFLTYFQNEAQLEKSRLLSDRFSAERPKGSFSTLEIQRTEQGDSAMYLCASPPPAFFGQGTRLTVV.

J is TRBJ1-1 and V is TRBV9, with 9 bases matching TRBD1. CDR1 is SGDLS, CDR2 YYNGEE, per germline. This CDR3 has 15 amino acids. V lost 3 bases, J lost 3 bases, and 6 bases stayed unmatched. This CDR3 reads CASSGQGVLDTEAFF. DNA for the CDR3: TGTGCCAGCAGCGGACAGGGGGTTTTGGACACTGAAGCTTTCTTT.